This T cell receptor (beta chain) was sequenced during a study of T cells in Graves' hyperthyroidism and ophthalmopathy. Overall study context: Before treatment of any kind, peripheral blood was taken at initial diagnosis.

The study, taken as a whole, reports: A model built on 13 V-J features separated ophthalmopathy from stable hyperthyroidism.

Amplification of TCR beta CDR3 regions used RNA as the template. TCR CDR3 regions were first amplified by RT-PCR with HTBI primers. A single record per CDR3 protein comes from TCRdb applying MiXCR to the multiplex PCR reads. This repertoire shows about 480,000 distinct CDR3 sequences, less than 25% found once; its top ten account for about 49%. The table lists this clonotype with many counts. Its antigen remains unknown. Individuals with ophthalmopathy presented a Clinical Activity Score of at least 3, a NOSPECS grade of at least 4 and a duration under 3 months. Germline V gene data show CDR1 as SNHLY and CDR2 as FYNNEI. Trimming pared 4 bases from V and 5 bases from J, leaving 14 bases between. CDR3 length equals 14 residues.

This TCR was sampled from an older woman with Graves' ophthalmopathy. The V call is TRBV2, the J call TRBJ1-1, with a tentative D call TRBD1 (5 bases). The source material was blood. The CDR3 reads CASSVGTARTEAFF. The CDR3 DNA reads TGTGCCAGCAGTGTTGGGACGGCCCGGACTGAAGCTTTCTTT.